This TCR beta chain was identified in a study of cytomegalovirus exposure and HLA in healthy donors. The PCR contained 60 Vbeta and 13 Jbeta primers. Generated by immunoSEQ multiplex PCR, the TCRdb table keeps only in-frame clones and is missing some. This table has roughly 200,000 clones, over 9.5% appearing once. CDR1 is SGHAT, CDR2 FQDESV, per germline (reference sequence). V was trimmed by 5 bases and J by 0 bases, leaving 7 bases between them. The CDR3 has 13 amino acids. Sequencing used PBMCs. This sequence originates from a man in his fifties or sixties in good health and CMV-seropositive. This sequence joins TRBV11-1 and TRBJ2-5; D is unresolved. CDR3 in amino acids: CASSLRYQETQYF. The CDR3 DNA reads TGTGCCAGCAGCCTACGGTACCAAGAGACCCAGTACTTC.